The rows below give T cell receptor beta chains drawn from one sample of a study of blood T cell repertoires in COVID-19. Profiled with immunoSEQ multiplex PCR; TCRdb holds only in-frame clones, not every one. There are 110,000 to 150,000 clones in the sample; 80% to 90% occur only once, and approximately 10% lies in the top ten. Sequenced material: PBMCs or T cells enriched from blood (not recorded which). These receptors were collected from a man aged 60 to 75 who had recovered from COVID-19. The CDR3 runs from the conserved cysteine through the conserved F or W. Fields, in order: V gene, clone size, J gene, D gene, CDR3 DNA, CDR3 protein. D genes are given only for firm matches. Clone size is stated in some rows and not others, as once, few, many or a class when expanded.

v_gene: TRBV6-5; abundance: .; j_gene: TRBJ1-2; d_gene: TRBD1; CDR3nt: TGTGCCAGCAGTTACTCGACAGGGGGCTACTATGGCTACACCTTC; CDR3aa: CASSYSTGGYYGYTF
v_gene: TRBV18; abundance: .; j_gene: TRBJ2-2; d_gene: TRBD2; CDR3nt: TGTGCCAGCTCACCACCTCGACTAGCTACTGGGGAGCTGTTTTTT; CDR3aa: CASSPPRLATGELFF
v_gene: TRBV28; abundance: .; j_gene: TRBJ2-7; d_gene: .; CDR3nt: TGTGCCAGCATGAACAGGTACGAGCAGTACTTC; CDR3aa: CASMNRYEQYF
v_gene: TRBV5-1; abundance: .; j_gene: TRBJ2-1; d_gene: .; CDR3nt: TGCGCCAGCAGCCCTGGGCGGGATGAGCAGTTCTTC; CDR3aa: CASSPGRDEQFF
v_gene: TRBV19; abundance: .; j_gene: TRBJ2-7; d_gene: .; CDR3nt: TGTGCCAGTAGTGCCGGGGTGGAATACTACGAGCAGTACTTC; CDR3aa: CASSAGVEYYEQYF
v_gene: TRBV6-5; abundance: .; j_gene: TRBJ1-1; d_gene: .; CDR3nt: TGTGCCAGCAGGGCCACCTTGAACACTGAAGCTTTCTTT; CDR3aa: CASRATLNTEAFF
v_gene: TRBV6-5; abundance: .; j_gene: TRBJ1-5; d_gene: .; CDR3nt: TGTGCCAGCACCCACAGGACTCAGCCCCAGCATTTT; CDR3aa: CASTHRTQPQHF
v_gene: TRBV15; abundance: .; j_gene: TRBJ1-5; d_gene: .; CDR3nt: TGTGCCACCAGCAGGGAAGGAGGGTTTGGGCAGCCCCAGCATTTT; CDR3aa: CATSREGGFGQPQHF
v_gene: TRBV6-4; abundance: .; j_gene: TRBJ1-1; d_gene: .; CDR3nt: TGTGCCAGCAGAGCGGACAGATCGAACACTGAAGCTTTCTTT; CDR3aa: CASRADRSNTEAFF
v_gene: TRBV3-1/TRBV3-2; abundance: .; j_gene: TRBJ1-5; d_gene: .; CDR3nt: TGTGCCAGCAGCCCAGGGGAGGGGGGGCAGCCCCAGCATTTT; CDR3aa: CASSPGEGGQPQHF
v_gene: TRBV3-1/TRBV3-2; abundance: .; j_gene: TRBJ2-7; d_gene: TRBD1; CDR3nt: TGTGCCAGCAGCCAGGACAGGACCTACGAGCAGTACTTC; CDR3aa: CASSQDRTYEQYF
v_gene: TRBV15; abundance: .; j_gene: TRBJ2-5; d_gene: TRBD1; CDR3nt: TGTGCCACCAGCAGAGACCAGGGGGCGAGAGAGACCCAGTACTTC; CDR3aa: CATSRDQGARETQYF
v_gene: TRBV5-1; abundance: .; j_gene: TRBJ1-4; d_gene: .; CDR3nt: TGCGCCAGCAGCTTGGATGGGACATCTGGTGAAAAACTGTTTTTT; CDR3aa: CASSLDGTSGEKLFF
v_gene: TRBV2; abundance: few; j_gene: TRBJ2-5; d_gene: TRBD1; CDR3nt: TGTGCCAGCAGTATAGGGGACAGGATGACCCAGTACTTC; CDR3aa: CASSIGDRMTQYF
v_gene: TRBV10-2; abundance: once; j_gene: TRBJ2-1; d_gene: .; CDR3nt: TGCGCCAGCTCCCGGGGGAGTGGGCGAGCCTCCTACAATGAGCAGTTCTTC; CDR3aa: CASSRGSGRASYNEQFF
v_gene: TRBV10-3; abundance: .; j_gene: TRBJ2-1; d_gene: TRBD2; CDR3nt: TGTGCCATCAGTGAGTCGTCGGGACTAGCTGAGGAGCAGTTCTTC; CDR3aa: CAISESSGLAEEQFF
v_gene: TRBV6-4; abundance: .; j_gene: TRBJ1-1; d_gene: TRBD1; CDR3nt: TGTGCCAGCAGTCGAGCAGGGGGCGGCGGCCGGGACACTGAAGCTTTCTTT; CDR3aa: CASSRAGGGGRDTEAFF
v_gene: TRBV9; abundance: .; j_gene: TRBJ2-7; d_gene: .; CDR3nt: TGTGCCAGCAGCGGGGGCAGGGTCTCCTACGAGCAGTACTTC; CDR3aa: CASSGGRVSYEQYF
v_gene: TRBV5-1; abundance: .; j_gene: TRBJ2-3; d_gene: TRBD2; CDR3nt: TGCGCCAGCAGCCCATTACCTAGCGGGAGCACAGATACGCAGTATTTT; CDR3aa: CASSPLPSGSTDTQYF
v_gene: TRBV19; abundance: .; j_gene: TRBJ2-5; d_gene: .; CDR3nt: TGTGCCAGTAGGGACTTGGGAGAGACCCAGTACTTC; CDR3aa: CASRDLGETQYF
v_gene: TRBV28; abundance: .; j_gene: TRBJ2-6; d_gene: .; CDR3nt: TGTGCCAGCAGTTTCCGGGGGGCCAACGTCCTGACTTTC; CDR3aa: CASSFRGANVLTF
v_gene: TRBV30; abundance: .; j_gene: TRBJ1-6; d_gene: TRBD1; CDR3nt: TGTGCCTGGAGTTCGACAGGGGGTACGGGGGCACCCCTCCACTTT; CDR3aa: CAWSSTGGTGAPLHF
v_gene: TRBV28; abundance: .; j_gene: TRBJ2-7; d_gene: .; CDR3nt: TGTGCCAGCAGGCCCCCGAGGGGGTATTCCTACGAGCAGTACTTC; CDR3aa: CASRPPRGYSYEQYF
v_gene: TRBV29-1; abundance: .; j_gene: TRBJ2-3; d_gene: TRBD2; CDR3nt: TGCAGCGTCGCCGGGACTAGCGGGTATACGCAGTATTTT; CDR3aa: CSVAGTSGYTQYF
v_gene: TRBV6-5; abundance: .; j_gene: TRBJ1-5; d_gene: .; CDR3nt: TGTGCCAGCAGTTCGACAGGATTTAGCAATCAGCCCCAGCATTTT; CDR3aa: CASSSTGFSNQPQHF
v_gene: TRBV7-6; abundance: .; j_gene: TRBJ2-7; d_gene: TRBD1; CDR3nt: TGTGCCAGCAGCTTAGGGGCAGGGGGTAGCTCCTACGAGCAGTACTTC; CDR3aa: CASSLGAGGSSYEQYF
v_gene: TRBV18; abundance: .; j_gene: TRBJ2-5; d_gene: .; CDR3nt: TGTGCCAGCTCACCAGGCGGGACAGTGGGGGAGACCCAGTACTTC; CDR3aa: CASSPGGTVGETQYF
v_gene: TRBV4-1; abundance: .; j_gene: TRBJ2-2; d_gene: .; CDR3nt: TGCGCCAGCAGCCACCGCCAGACCGGGGAGCTGTTTTTT; CDR3aa: CASSHRQTGELFF
v_gene: TRBV9; abundance: once; j_gene: TRBJ2-5; d_gene: .; CDR3nt: TGTGCCAGCAGCCCAAACCAGCGGCACCAAGAGACCCAGTACTTC; CDR3aa: CASSPNQRHQETQYF
v_gene: TRBV6-5; abundance: .; j_gene: TRBJ2-3; d_gene: .; CDR3nt: TGTGCCAGCAGTTCTGAGCCCTCTAGCACAGATACGCAGTATTTT; CDR3aa: CASSSEPSSTDTQYF
v_gene: TRBV2; abundance: few; j_gene: TRBJ2-1; d_gene: .; CDR3nt: TGTGCCAGCAGTCGGACGGCTATCAGCTCCCGGGACTACAATGAGCAGTTCTTC; CDR3aa: CASSRTAISSRDYNEQFF
v_gene: TRBV5-1; abundance: .; j_gene: TRBJ2-7; d_gene: TRBD1; CDR3nt: TGCGCCAGCAGCCCCGGGACAGGCGCCTACGAGCAGTACTTC; CDR3aa: CASSPGTGAYEQYF
v_gene: TRBV16; abundance: .; j_gene: TRBJ2-7; d_gene: TRBD2; CDR3nt: TGTGCCAGCAGCCGTGGGGGGGGCGAGCAGTACTTC; CDR3aa: CASSRGGGEQYF
v_gene: TRBV18; abundance: .; j_gene: TRBJ2-7; d_gene: TRBD2; CDR3nt: TGTGCCAGCTCACCCGTAGCGGGAGCCTACGAGCAGTACTTC; CDR3aa: CASSPVAGAYEQYF
v_gene: TRBV2; abundance: .; j_gene: TRBJ2-7; d_gene: .; CDR3nt: TGTGCCAGCGGTTACAGCACCTACGAGCAGTACTTC; CDR3aa: CASGYSTYEQYF
v_gene: TRBV19; abundance: .; j_gene: TRBJ2-1; d_gene: .; CDR3nt: TGTGCCAGTAGCATGCCGGTGGGGGCCTCCTACAATGAGCAGTTCTTC; CDR3aa: CASSMPVGASYNEQFF
v_gene: TRBV7-3; abundance: .; j_gene: TRBJ2-1; d_gene: TRBD2; CDR3nt: TGTGCCAGCAGCCCACTCCTAGGGGAGCGGGAGGCCTCCAATGAGCAGTTCTTC; CDR3aa: CASSPLLGEREASNEQFF
v_gene: TRBV27; abundance: .; j_gene: TRBJ2-7; d_gene: .; CDR3nt: TGTGCCAGCAGTTCCAACGGACAGTCCGAGGCCTACGAGCAGTACTTC; CDR3aa: CASSSNGQSEAYEQYF
v_gene: TRBV19; abundance: .; j_gene: TRBJ1-5; d_gene: TRBD1; CDR3nt: TGTGCCAGTAGTACCGGGACAGGGCAGGGTAGCAATCAGCCCCAGCATTTT; CDR3aa: CASSTGTGQGSNQPQHF
v_gene: TRBV29-1; abundance: .; j_gene: TRBJ2-1; d_gene: TRBD1; CDR3nt: TGCAGCGTCGACAGGGTTGATGAGCAGTTCTTC; CDR3aa: CSVDRVDEQFF
v_gene: TRBV6-5; abundance: .; j_gene: TRBJ1-5; d_gene: TRBD1; CDR3nt: TGTGCCAGCACCTTGACAGGGAATCAGCCCCAGCATTTT; CDR3aa: CASTLTGNQPQHF
v_gene: TRBV6-1; abundance: few; j_gene: TRBJ1-2; d_gene: TRBD1; CDR3nt: TGTGCCAGCAGTGACCGACAGGGCCAGACAACGTCCACCTTC; CDR3aa: CASSDRQGQTTSTF
v_gene: TRBV11-2; abundance: once; j_gene: TRBJ2-1; d_gene: .; CDR3nt: TGTGCCAGCAGCTTATGGGTCGGAGACAGAGAGCAGTTCTTC; CDR3aa: CASSLWVGDREQFF
v_gene: TRBV11-2; abundance: .; j_gene: TRBJ2-3; d_gene: TRBD1; CDR3nt: TGTGCCAGCAGCCCACTGGTGAGACAGGGTACAGATACGCAGTATTTT; CDR3aa: CASSPLVRQGTDTQYF
v_gene: TRBV2; abundance: .; j_gene: TRBJ2-1; d_gene: TRBD2; CDR3nt: TGTGCCAGCAACCAACTCGGACTAGCGGGGGGGACCACGGCGGCCAATGAGCAGTTCTTC; CDR3aa: CASNQLGLAGGTTAANEQFF
v_gene: TRBV19; abundance: .; j_gene: TRBJ1-1; d_gene: .; CDR3nt: TGTGCCAGTAGTAGGCGACAGAGGAACACTGAAGCTTTCTTT; CDR3aa: CASSRRQRNTEAFF
v_gene: TRBV5-1; abundance: .; j_gene: TRBJ2-2; d_gene: .; CDR3nt: TGCGCCAGCAGCTTGTTCACAGGGAACACCGGGGAGCTGTTTTTT; CDR3aa: CASSLFTGNTGELFF
v_gene: TRBV28; abundance: .; j_gene: TRBJ2-5; d_gene: .; CDR3nt: TGTGCCAGCAAGGTCGGGGAAGAGACCCAGTACTTC; CDR3aa: CASKVGEETQYF
v_gene: TRBV18; abundance: .; j_gene: TRBJ2-7; d_gene: TRBD2; CDR3nt: TGTGCCAGCTCACCACCGGGTAGCGGGGGAGTATACGAGCAGTACTTC; CDR3aa: CASSPPGSGGVYEQYF
v_gene: TRBV12-3/TRBV12-4; abundance: .; j_gene: TRBJ1-1; d_gene: .; CDR3nt: TGTGCCAGCAGTGGCCAAATGAACACTGAAGCTTTCTTT; CDR3aa: CASSGQMNTEAFF
v_gene: TRBV18; abundance: .; j_gene: TRBJ1-3; d_gene: .; CDR3nt: TGTGCCAGCTCACCAGGGGGCGATGGAAACACCATATATTTT; CDR3aa: CASSPGGDGNTIYF